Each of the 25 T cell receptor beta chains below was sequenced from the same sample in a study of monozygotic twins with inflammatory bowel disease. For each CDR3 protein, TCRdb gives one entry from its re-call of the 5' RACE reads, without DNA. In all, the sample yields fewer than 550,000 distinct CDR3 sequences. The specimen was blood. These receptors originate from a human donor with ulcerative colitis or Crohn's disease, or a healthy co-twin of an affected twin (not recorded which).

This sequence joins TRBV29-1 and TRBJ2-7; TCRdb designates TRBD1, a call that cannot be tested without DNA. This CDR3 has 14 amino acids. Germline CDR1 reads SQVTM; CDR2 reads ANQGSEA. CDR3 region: CSVADRENPYEQYF.

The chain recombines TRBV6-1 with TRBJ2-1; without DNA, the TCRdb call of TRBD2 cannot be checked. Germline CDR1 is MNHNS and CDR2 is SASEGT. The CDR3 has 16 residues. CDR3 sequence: CASSNTRTIIGNEQFF.

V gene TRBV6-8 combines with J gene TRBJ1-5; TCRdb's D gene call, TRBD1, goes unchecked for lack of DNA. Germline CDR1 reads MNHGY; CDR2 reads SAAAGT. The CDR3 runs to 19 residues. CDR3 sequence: CASSVASLKQGTEHQPQHF.

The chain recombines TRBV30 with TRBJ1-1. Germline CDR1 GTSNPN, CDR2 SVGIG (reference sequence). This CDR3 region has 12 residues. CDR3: CAWSEATPEAFF. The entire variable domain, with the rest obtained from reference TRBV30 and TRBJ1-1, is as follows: SQTIHQWPATLVQPVGSPLSLECTVEGTSNPNLYWYRQAAGRGLQLLFYSVGIGQISSEVPQNLSASRPQDRQFILSSKKLLLSDSGFYLCAWSEATPEAFFGQGTRLTVV.

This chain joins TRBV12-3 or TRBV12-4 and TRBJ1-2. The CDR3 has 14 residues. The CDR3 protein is CASSLENLNYGYTF.

CDR3 sequence: CASSISLAAYNEQFF. This chain links TRBV7-3 with TRBJ2-1; with no DNA, the TCRdb D assignment of TRBD2 cannot be verified. The germline V gene has CDR1 SGHTA and CDR2 FQGTGA. The CDR3 loop spans 15 amino acids.

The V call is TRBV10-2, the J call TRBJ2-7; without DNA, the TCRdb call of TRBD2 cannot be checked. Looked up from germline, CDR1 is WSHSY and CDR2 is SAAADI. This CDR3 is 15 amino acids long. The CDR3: CASRRGLAGSYEQYF.

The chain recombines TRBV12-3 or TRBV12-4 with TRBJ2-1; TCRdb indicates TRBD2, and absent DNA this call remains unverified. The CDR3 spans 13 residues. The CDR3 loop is CASSPRVSGEQFF.

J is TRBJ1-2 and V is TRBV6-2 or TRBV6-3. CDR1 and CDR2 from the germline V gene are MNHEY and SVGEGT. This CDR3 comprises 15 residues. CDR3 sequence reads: CASSYSAGPVYGYTF.

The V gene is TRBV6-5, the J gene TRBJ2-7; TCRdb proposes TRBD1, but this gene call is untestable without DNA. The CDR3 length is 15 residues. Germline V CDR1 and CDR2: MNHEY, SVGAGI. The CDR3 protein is CASSYTGVPSYEQYF.

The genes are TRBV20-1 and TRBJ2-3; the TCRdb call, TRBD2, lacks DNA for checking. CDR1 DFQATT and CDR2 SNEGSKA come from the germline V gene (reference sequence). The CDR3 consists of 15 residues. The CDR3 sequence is CSARGLAGNTDTQYF.

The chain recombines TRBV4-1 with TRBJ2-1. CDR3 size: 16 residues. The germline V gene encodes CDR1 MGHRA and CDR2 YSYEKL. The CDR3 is CASTVFNGAMFSEQFF.

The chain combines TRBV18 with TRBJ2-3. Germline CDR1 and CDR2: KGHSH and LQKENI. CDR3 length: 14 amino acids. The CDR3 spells CASSGTISTDTQYF.

CDR3 protein: CANSSGPYNEQFF. The rearrangement joins TRBV27 to TRBJ2-1; with no DNA, the TCRdb D assignment of TRBD2 cannot be verified. The CDR3 is made up of 13 amino acids. Germline values: CDR1 MNHEY, CDR2 SMNVEV (reference sequence).

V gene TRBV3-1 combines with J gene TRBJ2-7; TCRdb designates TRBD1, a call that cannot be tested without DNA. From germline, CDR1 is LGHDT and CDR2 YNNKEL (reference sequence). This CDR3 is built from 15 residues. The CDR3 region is CASSHGQGSTYEQYF.

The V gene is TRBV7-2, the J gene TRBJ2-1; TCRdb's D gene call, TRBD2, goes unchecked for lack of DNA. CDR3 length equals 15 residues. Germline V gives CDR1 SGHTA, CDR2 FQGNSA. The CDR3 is CASSLAPGGHDEQFF.

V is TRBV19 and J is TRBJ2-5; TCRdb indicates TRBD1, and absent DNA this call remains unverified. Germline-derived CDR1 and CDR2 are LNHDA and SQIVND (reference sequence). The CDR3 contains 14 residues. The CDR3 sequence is CASSIVRGQETQYF.

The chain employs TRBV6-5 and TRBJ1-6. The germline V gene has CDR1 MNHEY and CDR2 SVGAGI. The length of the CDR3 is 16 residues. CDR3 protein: CASSYVNTGPDSPLHF.

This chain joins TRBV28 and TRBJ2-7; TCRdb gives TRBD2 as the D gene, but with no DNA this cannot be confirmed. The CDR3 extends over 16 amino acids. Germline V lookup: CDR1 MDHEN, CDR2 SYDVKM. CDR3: CASSLFRASGTYEQYF.

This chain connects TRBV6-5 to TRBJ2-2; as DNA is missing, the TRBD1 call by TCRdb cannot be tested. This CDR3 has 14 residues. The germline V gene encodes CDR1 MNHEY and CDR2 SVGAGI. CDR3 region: CASSYDRVTGELFF.

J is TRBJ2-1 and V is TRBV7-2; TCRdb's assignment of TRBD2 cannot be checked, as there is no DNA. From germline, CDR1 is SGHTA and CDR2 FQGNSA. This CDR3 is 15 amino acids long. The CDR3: CASSPLGGGNNEQFF.

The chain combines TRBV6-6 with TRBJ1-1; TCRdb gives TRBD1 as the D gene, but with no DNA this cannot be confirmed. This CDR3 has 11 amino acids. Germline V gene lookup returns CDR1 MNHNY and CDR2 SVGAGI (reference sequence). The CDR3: CASSTGGEAFF.

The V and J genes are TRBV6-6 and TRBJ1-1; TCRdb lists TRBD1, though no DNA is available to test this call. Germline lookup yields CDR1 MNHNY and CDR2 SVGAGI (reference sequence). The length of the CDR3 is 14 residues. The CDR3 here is CASEGGQGRTEAFF.

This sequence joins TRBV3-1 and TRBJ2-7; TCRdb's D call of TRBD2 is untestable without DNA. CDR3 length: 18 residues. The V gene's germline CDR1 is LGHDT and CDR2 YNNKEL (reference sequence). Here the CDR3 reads CASSPTSGRGLFSYEQYF.

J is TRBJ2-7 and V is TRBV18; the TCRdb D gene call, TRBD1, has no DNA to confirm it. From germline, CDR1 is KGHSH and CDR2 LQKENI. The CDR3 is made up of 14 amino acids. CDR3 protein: CASRAGTRAYEQYF.